The entry below gives a single TCR beta chain sequence along with its context. This record belongs to a study of Ad26.COV2.S vaccination and SARS-CoV-2 variants. This CDR3 contains 12 residues. The V and J ends lost 5 bases and 9 bases respectively, with 11 bases between them. Method: immunoSEQ multiplex PCR; TCRdb's copy keeps in-frame clones and lacks some. There are 350,000 to 500,000 clones in the sample; 90% occur only once, and less than 5.5% lies in the top ten. Stated treatment: roughly 20 received Ad26.COV2.S at low or high dose, single or two shots; 5 received placebo; per-sample allocation not given. After the first vaccine or placebo injection, samples were drawn on day 63.

The receptor was isolated from a person between 18 and 59 years old who received the Ad26.COV2.S COVID-19 vaccine or a placebo. Sequencing used peripheral blood, obtained in a trial of Ad26.COV2.S vaccine versus placebo. This sequence joins TRBV12-3 or TRBV12-4 and TRBJ2-1, with a tentative D call TRBD1 (6 bases). CDR3 residues: CASSVQGSEQFF. CDR3 sequence (DNA): TGTGCCAGCAGTGTTCAGGGGAGTGAGCAGTTCTTC.